A single sample gave rise to the 27 T cell receptor beta chains below, sequenced in a study of cytomegalovirus exposure and HLA in healthy donors. The study ran its PCR with 60 Vbeta and 13 Jbeta primers. The table came from immunoSEQ multiplex PCR; TCRdb's copy has only in-frame clones and leaves some out. Across 100,000 to 150,000 clones, the top ten clones capture about 1.4% of the sample. What was sequenced was PBMCs. The receptor set was obtained from a woman in her thirties or forties in good health and CMV-seronegative.

This chain uses TRBV28 with TRBJ1-2; D gene uncertain. V was trimmed by 1 base and J by 12 bases, leaving 12 bases between them. Germline V gene data show CDR1 as MDHEN and CDR2 as SYDVKM. The CDR3 spans 12 residues. This CDR3 reads CASSLSGILDTF. In DNA form, the CDR3 reads TGTGCCAGCAGTTTATCCGGTATCCTGGACACCTTC.

The CDR3 sequence is CASSPGLKIETQYF. The DNA for the CDR3 is TGTGCCAGCAGCCCCGGACTAAAGATAGAGACCCAGTACTTC. V gene TRBV7-2 combines with J gene TRBJ2-5; D possibly corresponds to TRBD2 (6 bases). V was cut by 5 bases and J by 4 bases, with 14 bases left in between. CDR1 and CDR2 (germline): SGHTA, FQGNSA. CDR3 length: 14 residues. The full variable domain, with the rest looked up from reference TRBV7-2 and TRBJ2-5, is GAGVSQSPSNKVTEKGKDVELRCDPISGHTALYWYRQSLGQGLEFLIYFQGNSAPDKSGLPSDRFSAERTGGSVSTLTIQRTQQEDSAVYLCASSPGLKIETQYFGPGTRLLVL.

The CDR3 DNA is TGCGCCAGCAGCCAAGGACTAGCGGGGGGGCAGGGGGATACGCAGTATTTT. This gives the protein CASSQGLAGGQGDTQYF. This sequence joins TRBV4-3 and TRBJ2-3; 14 bases are a match to TRBD2. The junction had 6 bases not matched to a gene; V was cut back by 1 base and J by 6 bases. The CDR3 has 17 amino acids. Germline CDR1 reads LGHNA; CDR2 reads YSLEER.

The rearrangement uses TRBV29-1 and TRBJ1-4; 10 nucleotides line up with TRBD1. CDR1 SQVTM and CDR2 ANQGSEA come from the germline V gene. The ends lost 3 bases at V and 6 bases at J; junction bases unmatched: 4. The CDR3 covers 14 residues. This CDR3 reads CSVDIGTGDEKLFF. The CDR3 nucleotides read TGCAGCGTTGATATTGGGACAGGGGATGAAAAACTGTTTTTT. Full variable domain (remainder filled in from reference TRBV29-1 and TRBJ1-4): SAVISQKPSRDICQRGTSLTIQCQVDSQVTMMFWYRQQPGQSLTLIATANQGSEATYESGFVIDKFPISRPNLTFSTLTVSNMSPEDSSIYLCSVDIGTGDEKLFFGSGTQLSVL.

CDR3 nucleotides: TGTGCCAGCAGCCGGGGGGCCTATGGCTACACCTTC. It encodes CASSRGAYGYTF. The chain couples TRBV7-9 to TRBJ1-2; D is perhaps TRBD1 (6 bases). CDR3 length: 12 residues. Germline V gene lookup returns CDR1 SEHNR and CDR2 FQNEAQ (reference sequence). The V end lost 5 bases, the J end lost 4 bases, and 8 bases lay between the germline ends.

The chain has TRBV6-4 and TRBJ2-3; D unresolved. In germline, CDR1 is MRHNA, CDR2 SNTAGT. Trimming shortened V by 8 bases and J by 0 bases, and 12 bases separated the two germline ends. This CDR3 comprises 14 residues. This CDR3 reads CASALSQSTDTQYF. The CDR3 DNA reads as TGTGCCAGCGCTTTATCACAGAGCACAGATACGCAGTATTTT.

This sequence joins TRBV6-4 and TRBJ2-1; 9 bases align to TRBD2. The CDR3 is 15 residues long. With 2 bases clipped from V and 4 bases from J, the junction kept 3 bases outside the gene matches. Germline V CDR1 and CDR2: MRHNA, SNTAGT. The CDR3 coding sequence is TGTGCCAGCAGTGACCGGCTAGCGGGGTACAATGAGCAGTTCTTC. It is translated as CASSDRLAGYNEQFF.

The chain joins TRBV4-3 to TRBJ2-3; perhaps TRBD2 as D (6 bases). This CDR3 has 19 amino acids. Germline V lookup: CDR1 LGHNA, CDR2 YSLEER. V dropped 1 base and J dropped 1 base, with 21 bases sitting between them. The CDR3 spells CASSQVRAGTLRGTDTQYF. The CDR3 DNA follows: TGCGCCAGCAGCCAAGTTCGAGCGGGCACACTTAGGGGCACAGATACGCAGTATTTT.

J is TRBJ2-7 and V is TRBV4-2; D might be TRBD2 (7 bases). CDR3 length: 19 residues. The germline V gene encodes CDR1 LGHNA and CDR2 YNFKEQ. Trimming removed 0 bases at V and 1 base at J, with 22 bases between. The CDR3 loop reads CASSQEIGSEGGLSYEQYV. The DNA of the CDR3 is TGTGCCAGCAGCCAAGAGATTGGGTCTGAGGGGGGGCTTTCCTACGAGCAGTACGTC.

V is TRBV4-2 and J is TRBJ1-2; maybe TRBD1 (5 bases). The CDR3 contains 15 residues. V lost 0 bases to trimming and J lost 8 bases, with 16 bases between them. CDR1 and CDR2 from the germline V gene are LGHNA and YNFKEQ. The CDR3 reads CASSQEEAQGGGYTF. The CDR3, as DNA: TGTGCCAGCAGCCAAGAAGAGGCGCAGGGCGGCGGCTACACCTTC.

The chain combines TRBV4-3 with TRBJ2-1; 12 bases line up with TRBD2. V was clipped by 2 bases and J by 8 bases; unmatched bases: 7. CDR1 is LGHNA and CDR2 is YSLEER in the germline V gene. The CDR3 runs to 16 residues. This chain's CDR3 is CASSQSSGGAIYEQFF. The CDR3 bases are TGCGCCAGCAGCCAATCTAGCGGGGGGGCTATCTATGAGCAGTTCTTC.

This chain uses TRBV7-2 with TRBJ1-6, with TRBD1 matching over 10 bases. Germline CDR1 SGHTA, CDR2 FQGNSA. The CDR3 totals 15 residues. Unmatched junction bases numbered 5, after V lost 3 bases and J lost 9 bases. The CDR3 nucleotides read TGTGCCAGCAGCTTTAGGACAGGGGGTCGTTCACCCCTCCACTTT. It translates to CASSFRTGGRSPLHF.

The rearrangement joins TRBV10-3 to TRBJ2-6; 7 nucleotides agree with TRBD1. The germline gives CDR1 ENHRY, CDR2 SYGVKD. V shed 6 bases and J 4 bases; nucleotides not matched to a gene: 6. This CDR3 region has 15 residues. The CDR3 DNA is TGTGCCATCAGAGAGACAGGGTCAGGGGCCAACGTCCTGACTTTC. Its protein is CAIRETGSGANVLTF.

The chain joins TRBV18 to TRBJ1-4; D ambiguous. CDR3 size: 15 residues. Trimming shortened V by 0 bases and J by 3 bases, and 8 bases separated the two germline ends. From germline, CDR1 is KGHSH and CDR2 LQKENI. CDR3 in DNA: TGTGCCAGCTCACCACCTACCGGGTCTAATGAAAAACTGTTTTTT. This codes for CASSPPTGSNEKLFF. The whole variable domain, remainder taken from reference TRBV18 and TRBJ1-4, is NAGVMQNPRHLVRRRGQEARLRCSPMKGHSHVYWYRQLPEEGLKFMVYLQKENIIDESGMPKERFSAEFPKEGPSILRIQQVVRGDSAAYFCASSPPTGSNEKLFFGSGTQLSVL.

The chain joins TRBV28 to TRBJ1-4; 7 bases fit TRBD1. V lost 6 bases, J lost 9 bases, and 13 bases stayed unmatched. The CDR3 sequence is 15 residues long. Per germline, CDR1 MDHEN and CDR2 SYDVKM. The CDR3 here is CASSPNRGLLKKLFF. CDR3 DNA sequence: TGTGCCAGCAGCCCCAACAGGGGCCTACTAAAAAAACTGTTTTTT.

V usage is TRBV13 and J usage is TRBJ1-1; perhaps TRBD1 as D (5 bases). The length of the CDR3 is 14 residues. Germline V CDR1 and CDR2: PRHDT, FYEKMQ (reference sequence). V was clipped by 5 bases and J by 0 bases, with 10 bases between them. The CDR3 protein is CASSRQYMNTEAFF. The CDR3 bases are TGTGCCAGCAGCCGACAGTACATGAACACTGAAGCTTTCTTT.

CDR3: CASTTGRGRQPQHF. In nucleotides, the CDR3 is TGTGCCAGCACCACGGGCAGGGGAAGGCAGCCCCAGCATTTT. The chain recombines TRBV6-5 with TRBJ1-5; D possibly corresponds to TRBD1 (6 bases). The ends were cut back, 7 bases at V and 7 bases at J, with 17 bases in the middle. In germline, CDR1 is MNHEY, CDR2 SVGAGI. This CDR3 is built from 14 residues.

The V call is TRBV5-4, the J call TRBJ1-6, with D possibly TRBD1 on 5 matching bases. Germline CDR1 is SGHNT and CDR2 is YYREEE (reference sequence). Trimming pared 4 bases from V and 7 bases from J, leaving 18 bases between. CDR3 length: 16 amino acids. The CDR3 sequence is CASSPATQGRNSPLHF. CDR3 nucleotides: TGTGCCAGCAGCCCTGCCACCCAGGGCCGGAATTCACCCCTCCACTTT. Full variable domain (missing parts from reference TRBV5-4 and TRBJ1-6): ETGVTQSPTHLIKTRGQQVTLRCSSQSGHNTVSWYQQALGQGPQFIFQYYREEENGRGNFPPRFSGLQFPNYSSELNVNALELDDSALYLCASSPATQGRNSPLHFGNGTRLTVT.

The chain joins TRBV4-1 to TRBJ1-5; maybe TRBD1 (6 bases). The CDR3 sequence is 16 residues long. Germline V gives CDR1 MGHRA, CDR2 YSYEKL. V dropped 5 bases and J dropped 1 base, with 15 bases sitting between them. The DNA of the CDR3 is TGCGCCAGCAGCTTAACAGGGACTAGGAGCAATCAGCCCCAGCATTTT. Protein: CASSLTGTRSNQPQHF.

The DNA of the CDR3 is TGTGCCAGCCACAGGGGCTGGCGCACTGAAGCTTTCTTT. It yields the protein CASHRGWRTEAFF. The J gene is TRBJ1-1, the V gene TRBV6-5; 7 bases align to TRBD1. There are 13 residues in the CDR3. Losses at the gene ends were 8 bases for V and 4 bases for J; bases not matched to a gene: 7. CDR1 MNHEY and CDR2 SVGAGI come from the germline V gene.

V and J are TRBV28 and TRBJ2-7; 11 bases agree with TRBD1. The junction had 4 bases not matched to a gene; V was cut back by 8 bases and J by 1 base. This CDR3 is built from 14 residues. Germline V gives CDR1 MDHEN, CDR2 SYDVKM. Here the CDR3 reads CASGQGASSYEQYV. CDR3 in DNA: TGTGCCAGCGGACAGGGGGCCTCGTCCTACGAGCAGTACGTC.

The chain combines TRBV20-1 with TRBJ1-5; TRBD1 matches at 8 bases. The CDR3 runs 11 residues. Germline V gives CDR1 DFQATT, CDR2 SNEGSKA (reference sequence). V lost 1 base, J lost 11 bases, and 1 base stayed unmatched. CDR3 in DNA: TGCAGTGCTAGAGTGGGACAGGCCCAGCATTTT. Amino acids: CSARVGQAQHF.

This chain's CDR3 is CASSLRQGSLPEAFF. The CDR3, as DNA: TGCGCCAGCAGCCTAAGACAGGGGAGTTTACCTGAAGCTTTCTTT. The chain joins TRBV5-1 to TRBJ1-1; TRBD1 matches at 8 bases. Germline CDR1 is SGHRS and CDR2 is YFSETQ. This CDR3 has 15 amino acids. V shed 4 bases, J shed 6 bases, and the junction held 11 bases outside the gene matches.

V and J are TRBV5-1 and TRBJ1-3, with D possibly matching TRBD1 (5 bases). Trimming pared 4 bases from V and 3 bases from J, leaving 11 bases between. CDR3 length equals 14 residues. Germline CDR1 SGHRS, CDR2 YFSETQ. The chain's CDR3 is CASSNQGGGNTIYF. Written as DNA, the CDR3 is TGCGCCAGCAGCAACCAGGGTGGTGGAAACACCATATATTTT.

This sequence joins TRBV15 and TRBJ2-1; 8 bases map to TRBD1. V shed 5 bases, J shed 2 bases, and the junction held 5 bases outside the gene matches. Germline-derived CDR1 and CDR2 are LNHNV and YYDKDF (reference sequence). The CDR3 sequence is 15 residues long. CDR3 loop: CATSLGQGAYNEQFF. The CDR3 DNA reads TGTGCCACCAGCCTAGGACAGGGAGCCTACAATGAGCAGTTCTTC. The full variable domain, with the rest looked up from reference TRBV15 and TRBJ2-1, is DAMVIQNPRYQVTQFGKPVTLSCSQTLNHNVMYWYQQKSSQAPKLLFHYYDKDFNNEADTPDNFQSRRPNTSFCFLDIRSPGLGDTAMYLCATSLGQGAYNEQFFGPGTRLTVL.

The V call is TRBV6-6, the J call TRBJ2-7; 11 nucleotides line up with TRBD2. The CDR3 sequence is 12 residues long. J lost 10 bases, V lost 6 bases, and 5 bases had no gene match. Germline CDR1 reads MNHNY; CDR2 reads SVGAGI (reference sequence). This chain's CDR3 is CASRGLAGPQYF. The CDR3 nucleotides read TGTGCCAGCAGAGGACTAGCGGGTCCACAGTACTTC.

The chain recombines TRBV7-2 with TRBJ1-1; 7 nucleotides line up with TRBD1. Germline V lookup: CDR1 SGHTA, CDR2 FQGNSA. The CDR3 totals 16 residues. V trimming: 5 bases; J trimming: 0 bases; junction bases outside the gene matches: 9. The CDR3 nucleotides are TGTGCCAGCAGCCCCGGGACAGCTGAGATGAACACTGAAGCTTTCTTT. This translates into CASSPGTAEMNTEAFF. The full variable domain, with the rest looked up from reference TRBV7-2 and TRBJ1-1, is GAGVSQSPSNKVTEKGKDVELRCDPISGHTALYWYRQSLGQGLEFLIYFQGNSAPDKSGLPSDRFSAERTGGSVSTLTIQRTQQEDSAVYLCASSPGTAEMNTEAFFGQGTRLTVV.